The 16 T cell receptor beta chains below all came from one sample that was sequenced in a study of cytomegalovirus exposure and HLA in healthy donors. The PCR contained 60 Vbeta and 13 Jbeta primers. Profiled with immunoSEQ multiplex PCR; TCRdb holds only in-frame clones, not every one. The sample spans around 140,000 clones; the ten largest clones claim about 0.96%. Sequenced input: PBMCs. The receptors derive from a male donor in good health and CMV-seronegative.

The CDR3 DNA is TGTGCCAGTAGTGAGACCCTAGGCCACAATGAGCAGTTCTTC. It translates to CASSETLGHNEQFF. This chain uses TRBV19 with TRBJ2-1; D is unresolved. This CDR3 is 14 amino acids long. Germline CDR1 LNHDA, CDR2 SQIVND (reference sequence). V was pared by 5 bases and J by 5 bases, with 13 bases between.

The rearrangement joins TRBV7-2 to TRBJ1-1, with a tentative D call TRBD1 (5 bases). CDR1 SGHTA and CDR2 FQGNSA come from the germline V gene. This CDR3 has 15 amino acids. The V gene lost 5 bases and the J gene lost 0 bases, with 13 bases spanning the gap. Here the CDR3 reads CASSREGSMNTEAFF. CDR3 sequence (DNA): TGTGCCAGCAGCCGGGAGGGGAGCATGAACACTGAAGCTTTCTTT.

The rearrangement uses TRBV29-1 and TRBJ1-1; 10 nucleotides align to TRBD1. Germline CDR1 reads SQVTM; CDR2 reads ANQGSEA. J lost 3 bases, V lost 6 bases, and 10 bases had no gene match. The CDR3 contains 15 residues. The CDR3 DNA sequence: TGCAGCGTCCTGAGGACGGGACAGGGGTACACTGAAGCTTTCTTT. Translation gives CSVLRTGQGYTEAFF.

The rearrangement links TRBV7-9 to TRBJ2-7; D is perhaps TRBD1 (6 bases). The V gene lost 11 bases and the J gene lost 0 bases, with 11 bases spanning the gap. The CDR3 contains 12 residues. Looked up from germline, CDR1 is SEHNR and CDR2 is FQNEAQ (reference sequence). CDR3 coding DNA: TGTGCCGTTCAGGGGAGCTCCTACGAGCAGTACTTC. This translates into CAVQGSSYEQYF.

This chain uses TRBV5-6 with TRBJ2-7; TRBD2 matches at 13 bases. V gave up 3 bases and J gave up 3 bases; unmatched junction bases: 6. There are 16 residues in the CDR3. The germline V gene has CDR1 SGHDT and CDR2 YYEEEE. The CDR3 sequence: CASSSGLAGTFYEQYF. CDR3 bases: TGTGCCAGCAGCTCGGGACTAGCGGGAACCTTCTACGAGCAGTACTTC.

This chain joins TRBV27 and TRBJ1-1; unclear D gene. The CDR3 runs to 13 residues. Germline CDR1 is MNHEY and CDR2 is SMNVEV (reference sequence). The V and J ends lost 4 bases and 5 bases respectively, with 11 bases between them. The CDR3 nucleotides are TGTGCCAGCAGTTCGGGGATCGGGACTGAAGCTTTCTTT. This encodes CASSSGIGTEAFF.

V gene TRBV2 combines with J gene TRBJ2-7; 8 bases are shared with TRBD1. CDR3 length: 13 residues. Trimming removed 7 bases from V and 2 bases from J; junction bases left unmatched: 4. Per the germline V gene, CDR1 is SNHLY and CDR2 is FYNNEI. CDR3 coding DNA: TGTGCCAGCACCCCGGGACAGGCCTACGAGCAGTACTTC. This encodes CASTPGQAYEQYF.

This chain joins TRBV18 and TRBJ1-1; weak D call: TRBD1 (6 bases). This CDR3 is 15 amino acids long. The V gene's germline CDR1 is KGHSH and CDR2 LQKENI. Trimming took off 2 bases at V and 0 bases at J, with 10 bases between the two ends. The CDR3 loop reads CASSPAGTLNTEAFF. The CDR3 DNA is TGTGCCAGCTCACCAGCCGGGACATTGAACACTGAAGCTTTCTTT.

The chain joins TRBV27 to TRBJ1-2; TRBD1 agrees at 7 bases. The CDR3 extends over 14 amino acids. J gave up 8 bases and V 10 bases, and 16 bases lay outside the gene matches. Germline CDR1 and CDR2: MNHEY and SMNVEV (reference sequence). The CDR3: CATSPDRDHGGYTF. The CDR3 DNA reads as TGTGCCACCTCTCCCGACAGGGACCACGGAGGCTACACCTTC.

The V and J genes are TRBV5-4 and TRBJ2-3; 7 bases align to TRBD2. V lost 0 bases, J lost 4 bases, and 11 bases stayed unmatched. Germline V gene sequence: CDR1 SGHNT, CDR2 YYREEE (reference sequence). The CDR3 length is 17 residues. The CDR3 DNA reads as TGTGCCAGCAGCTTGGCCGGGCGGGGAGGGCCCTCAGATACGCAGTATTTT. It translates to CASSLAGRGGPSDTQYF.

This chain connects TRBV6-1 to TRBJ2-5; 9 bases are shared with TRBD2. Germline trimming cut 3 bases from V and 5 bases from J; bases unmatched to any gene: 10. There are 16 residues in the CDR3. Germline assignment: CDR1 MNHNS and CDR2 SASEGT. In DNA form, the CDR3 reads TGTGCCAGCAGTGACTTGCGGGAGGGATGGATGGAGACCCAGTACTTC. Translating gives CASSDLREGWMETQYF.

This chain joins TRBV19 and TRBJ2-2; tentative D call: TRBD2 (7 bases). The CDR3 has 14 residues. Trimming removed 8 bases from V and 7 bases from J, with 17 bases in between. The germline V gene has CDR1 LNHDA and CDR2 SQIVND (reference sequence). CDR3 region: CASCRGGGDGELFF. Written as DNA, the CDR3 is TGTGCCAGTTGTAGGGGGGGCGGCGACGGGGAGCTGTTTTTT.

The CDR3 sequence: CATSRGGLSDEQYF. CDR3 bases: TGTGCCACCAGCAGAGGGGGACTCAGCGACGAGCAGTACTTC. J is TRBJ2-5 and V is TRBV15; D possibly corresponds to TRBD2 (6 bases). The end of the DNA aligns better with TRBJ2-7, so the J call may be wrong. Germline V CDR1 and CDR2: LNHNV, YYDKDF (reference sequence). There are 14 residues in the CDR3.

The gene calls are TRBV30 and TRBJ2-1; 11 nucleotides agree with TRBD2. After removal of 2 bases from V and 4 bases from J, the junction contained 4 bases not matched to a gene. The CDR3 sequence is 15 residues long. Germline lookup yields CDR1 GTSNPN and CDR2 SVGIG (reference sequence). The DNA of the CDR3 is TGTGCCTGGAGTCCGAGACTAGCGGGGTACAATGAGCAGTTCTTC. Its protein is CAWSPRLAGYNEQFF.

The rearrangement joins TRBV27 to TRBJ2-2; tentatively, D is TRBD2 (5 bases). The germline V and J ends were trimmed by 7 bases and 3 bases, with 15 bases remaining between them. The CDR3 has 15 amino acids. The germline gives CDR1 MNHEY, CDR2 SMNVEV (reference sequence). The CDR3 DNA follows: TGTGCCAGCATGACCGGGATAGGTTACACCGGGGAGCTGTTTTTT. The encoded protein is CASMTGIGYTGELFF.

This chain links TRBV28 with TRBJ2-7; D gene ambiguous. This CDR3 has 12 residues. V gave up 7 bases and J gave up 4 bases, with 11 bases separating them. Germline V gives CDR1 MDHEN, CDR2 SYDVKM. DNA of the CDR3: TGTGCCAGCACCCTAGACGGATACGAGCAGTACTTC. Its translation: CASTLDGYEQYF.